The 18 T cell receptor beta chains in this list originate from one sample, sequenced in a study of radiotherapy plus CTLA-4 blockade in lung cancer. Produced via immunoSEQ multiplex PCR; TCRdb's table is partial and in-frame only. Of 50,000 to 60,000 clones listed, 70% to 85% are singletons. The sample in question was peripheral blood, obtained from a patient treated with radiotherapy plus ipilimumab. All receptors come from a human donor with non-small cell lung cancer who had a complete response to radiotherapy plus ipilimumab.

The chain couples TRBV7-6 to TRBJ2-2; TRBD2 is a possible D gene (5 bases). This CDR3 spans 19 amino acids. Germline CDR1 reads SGHVS; CDR2 reads FNYEAQ. With 1 base removed from V and 1 base from J, the gap between germline ends came to 19 bases. The CDR3 region is CASSLVVTATGGNTGELFF. DNA of the CDR3: TGTGCCAGCAGCTTAGTAGTAACGGCCACCGGAGGGAACACCGGGGAGCTGTTTTTT.

This rearrangement joins TRBV11-3 to TRBJ2-5; possible D gene TRBD1, 6 bases. Germline V gene lookup returns CDR1 SGHNT and CDR2 YENEEA. V shed 7 bases and J shed 5 bases, with 14 bases lying between them. This CDR3 is built from 13 residues. CDR3: CASTQGRVETQYF. CDR3 coding DNA: TGTGCCAGCACACAGGGTCGGGTGGAGACCCAGTACTTC.

The CDR3 loop is CASSFVRGRLDTEAFF. For the CDR3, the DNA is TGTGCCAGCAGCTTCGTCAGGGGTAGATTGGACACTGAAGCTTTCTTT. This rearrangement joins TRBV7-9 to TRBJ1-1; maybe TRBD1 (6 bases). V was cut by 3 bases and J by 3 bases, with 17 bases left in between. The germline CDR1 and CDR2 sequences are SEHNR and FQNEAQ (reference sequence). This CDR3 has 16 amino acids.

J is TRBJ2-3 and V is TRBV9, with 8 bases aligning to TRBD2. The CDR3 is made up of 16 amino acids. The germline gives CDR1 SGDLS, CDR2 YYNGEE. J lost 0 bases, V lost 3 bases, and 6 bases had no gene match. Written as DNA, the CDR3 is TGTGCCAGCAGCGGCAAGCGGGAGTGGAGCACAGATACGCAGTATTTT. Translated, it gives CASSGKREWSTDTQYF. The full variable domain, rest sourced from reference TRBV9 and TRBJ2-3, is DSGVTQTPKHLITATGQRVTLRCSPRSGDLSVYWYQQSLDQGLQFLIQYYNGEERAKGNILERFSAQQFPDLHSELNLSSLELGDSALYFCASSGKREWSTDTQYFGPGTRLTVL.

This sequence joins TRBV10-3 and TRBJ2-2; TRBD2 matches 9 bases. CDR1 ENHRY and CDR2 SYGVKD come from the germline V gene. The V gene end was trimmed by 7 bases and the J gene end by 1 base; junction bases not matched to a gene: 1. The CDR3 length is 14 residues. DNA for the CDR3: TGTGCCATCAAGACTAGCGGGAACACCGGGGAGCTGTTTTTT. This encodes CAIKTSGNTGELFF.

For this clone: At one of its ends the junction is not consistent with the germline gene, which may arise from a read error. The same CDR3 can be traced to other DNA sequences in this sample. This chain uses TRBV9 with TRBJ1-1; D perhaps matches TRBD1 (5 bases). The length of the CDR3 is 13 residues. Per germline, CDR1 SGDLS and CDR2 YYNGEE. CDR3 bases: TGTGCCAGCAGCGGACAGCCGGGCACTGAGGCTTTCTTT. It translates to CASSGQPGTEAFF.

This clone was found a few times. The genes are TRBV18 and TRBJ1-2; D is perhaps TRBD1 (5 bases). Trimming left V 6 bases short and J 4 bases short, with 18 bases between. The CDR3 has 15 amino acids. CDR1 is KGHSH, CDR2 LQKENI, per germline. CDR3 loop: CASSPGGDPAYGYTF. The CDR3, as DNA: TGTGCCAGCTCCCCCGGAGGGGACCCAGCCTATGGCTACACCTTC.

The chain couples TRBV10-1 to TRBJ2-2, with TRBD2 matching over 8 bases. The trim removed 3 bases at V and 2 bases at J, leaving 5 bases unmatched. CDR3 length: 16 amino acids. The germline V gene has CDR1 WNHNN and CDR2 SYGVQD (reference sequence). The chain's CDR3 is CASSEAAGANTGELFF. As DNA, the CDR3 is TGCGCCAGCAGTGAAGCAGCGGGAGCAAACACCGGGGAGCTGTTTTTT.

The chain is built from TRBV4-3 and TRBJ1-1, with 8 bases fitting TRBD1. Germline assignment: CDR1 LGHNA and CDR2 YSLEER. J lost 2 bases, V lost 0 bases, and 2 bases had no gene match. The CDR3 consists of 15 residues. Here the CDR3 DNA reads TGCGCCAGCAGCCAAGACAGGGGGCATAACACTGAAGCTTTCTTT. This codes for CASSQDRGHNTEAFF.

The chain carries TRBV6-5 and TRBJ1-6; 7 bases line up with TRBD1. V lost 6 bases, J lost 6 bases, and 2 bases stayed unmatched. CDR3 length: 13 residues. CDR1 and CDR2 (germline): MNHEY, SVGAGI. The CDR3 DNA sequence: TGTGCCAGCAGCGGACAGGTTAATTCACCCCTCCACTTT. Protein sequence: CASSGQVNSPLHF.

The J gene is TRBJ2-1, the V gene TRBV5-1; 8 positions agree with TRBD2. V was pared by 0 bases and J by 0 bases, with 5 bases of the junction left unmatched. In germline, CDR1 is SGHRS, CDR2 YFSETQ. This CDR3 is 17 amino acids long. The DNA for the CDR3 is TGCGCCAGCAGCTTGGCTGGCGGGGGGAGCTCCTACAATGAGCAGTTCTTC. Translation: CASSLAGGGSSYNEQFF.

The chain uses TRBV16 and TRBJ1-2; D is ambiguous. Trimming removed 0 bases at V and 2 bases at J, with 10 bases between. The CDR3 sequence is 15 residues long. Germline V lookup: CDR1 KGHSY, CDR2 FQNENV. CDR3 in amino acids: CASSQSDITNYGYTF. CDR3 nucleotide sequence: TGTGCCAGCAGCCAATCAGACATAACCAACTATGGCTACACCTTC.

The rearrangement uses TRBV18 and TRBJ1-2, with D unclear. Trimming pared 0 bases from V and 4 bases from J, leaving 12 bases between. This CDR3 is 15 amino acids long. CDR1 KGHSH and CDR2 LQKENI come from the germline V gene. CDR3 in DNA: TGTGCCAGCTCACCACCGTCACCACGGGGCTATGGCTACACCTTC. The encoded protein is CASSPPSPRGYGYTF.

The CDR3 DNA follows: TGTGCCTGGAGGGCCCCGGGACAGGGAAAGGTTCCCTGTTATTTT. This encodes CAWRAPGQGKVPCYF. The chain has TRBV30 and TRBJ1-3, with TRBD1 identical over 9 bases. The CDR3 has 15 residues. Germline loops: CDR1 GTSNPN, CDR2 SVGIG (reference sequence). After removal of 3 bases from V and 16 bases from J, the junction contained 19 bases not matched to a gene. The full variable domain, in which reference TRBV30 and TRBJ1-3 provide the parts outside the CDR3, is SQTIHQWPATLVQPVGSPLSLECTVEGTSNPNLYWYRQAAGRGLQLLFYSVGIGQISSEVPQNLSASRPQDRQFILSSKKLLLSDSGFYLCAWRAPGQGKVPCYFGEGSWLTVV.

The chain joins TRBV2 to TRBJ2-3, with 10 bases identical to TRBD1. CDR1 and CDR2 from the germline V gene are SNHLY and FYNNEI. J gave up 6 bases and V 4 bases, and 7 bases lay outside the gene matches. CDR3 length equals 15 residues. The CDR3: CASSVRDRGSDTQYF. The CDR3 coding sequence is TGTGCCAGCAGTGTACGGGACAGGGGAAGTGATACGCAGTATTTT.

V is TRBV5-5 and J is TRBJ2-4, with 11 bases identical to TRBD2. The CDR3 contains 14 residues. V trimming: 4 bases; J trimming: 7 bases; junction bases outside the gene matches: 4. Germline V gene sequence: CDR1 SGHKS, CDR2 YYEKEE (reference sequence). The CDR3 protein is CASSPWTSGNIQYF. The CDR3, as DNA: TGTGCCAGCAGCCCCTGGACTAGCGGGAACATTCAGTACTTC.

The chain carries TRBV6-6 and TRBJ2-7; D is perhaps TRBD1 (6 bases). The V end lost 5 bases, the J end lost 2 bases, and 10 bases lay between the germline ends. The germline gives CDR1 MNHNY, CDR2 SVGAGI (reference sequence). The CDR3 extends over 13 amino acids. The CDR3 loop reads CASSDRRAYEQYF. As DNA, the CDR3 is TGTGCCAGCAGTGACAGGCGCGCCTACGAGCAGTACTTC.

Turning to this clone: Other DNA sequences within the sample encode an identical CDR3. The chain joins TRBV10-1 to TRBJ2-5; the D is unclear. V was trimmed by 3 bases and J by 1 base, leaving 6 bases between them. This CDR3 contains 13 residues. Germline CDR1 reads WNHNN; CDR2 reads SYGVQD (reference sequence). CDR3 region: CASSDGSQETQYF. The CDR3, as DNA: TGCGCCAGCAGTGATGGCAGCCAAGAGACCCAGTACTTC.